The 2 T cell receptor beta chains below all came from one sample that was sequenced in a study of vaccination and CD4 T cells after COVID-19. No antigen has been assigned to these receptors. Scientists ran DNA taken from cultured CD4+ T cells through the Oncomine TCR Beta short-read assay for sequencing. TCRdb re-analysed the PCR reads in MiXCR, keeping a single row per CDR3 protein. This sample yields fewer than 20,000 distinct CDR3 sequences, of which roughly 78% are seen a single time; about 17% belongs to the top ten. Treatment described: roughly 10-day PBMC culture with coronavirus spike peptide pools or control peptides (ViraFEST assay). Sequenced here: CD4+ T cells from blood, cultured in vitro, sampled after SARS-CoV-2 vaccination. The receptors were sampled from a human donor who received a COVID-19 vaccine.

The CDR3 here is CSASPSGGFGEQFF. In DNA form, the CDR3 reads TGCAGTGCTAGTCCTAGCGGGGGGTTCGGTGAGCAGTTCTTC. The chain employs TRBV20-1 and TRBJ2-1; 11 bases line up with TRBD2. Germline trimming cut 3 bases from V and 9 bases from J; bases unmatched to any gene: 7. From germline, CDR1 is DFQATT and CDR2 SNEGSKA (reference sequence). The CDR3 covers 14 residues.

This clonotype showed up just a few times. CDR3 amino acids: CASPRRGSYNEQFF. The DNA of the CDR3 is TGTGCCTCCCCAAGGAGGGGCTCCTACAATGAGCAGTTCTTC. The rearrangement uses TRBV30 and TRBJ2-1; D is possibly TRBD2 (6 bases). This CDR3 has 14 residues. The germline V gene encodes CDR1 GTSNPN and CDR2 SVGIG (reference sequence). V lost 7 bases and J 0 bases, leaving 13 bases between the germline ends.